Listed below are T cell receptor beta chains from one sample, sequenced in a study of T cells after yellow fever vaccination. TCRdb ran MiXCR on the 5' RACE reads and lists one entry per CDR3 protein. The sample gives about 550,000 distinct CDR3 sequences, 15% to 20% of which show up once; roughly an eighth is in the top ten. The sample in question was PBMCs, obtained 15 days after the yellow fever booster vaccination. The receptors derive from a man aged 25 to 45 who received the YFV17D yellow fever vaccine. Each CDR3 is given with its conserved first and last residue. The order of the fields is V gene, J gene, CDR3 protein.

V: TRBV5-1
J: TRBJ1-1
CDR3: CASSFTGTSDTEAFF

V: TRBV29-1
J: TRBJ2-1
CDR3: CSVGLGPYNEQFF

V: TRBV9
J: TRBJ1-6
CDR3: CASSKRQGGNSPLHF

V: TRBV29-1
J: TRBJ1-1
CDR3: CSVGHLRGTEAFF

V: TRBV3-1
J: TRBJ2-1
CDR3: CASSQKPQLAGLYNEQFF

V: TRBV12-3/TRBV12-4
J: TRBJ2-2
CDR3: CASPADGSGELFF

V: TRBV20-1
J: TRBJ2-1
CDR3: CSARGQKYDEQFF

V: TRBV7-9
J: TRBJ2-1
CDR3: CASSLEGGQFF

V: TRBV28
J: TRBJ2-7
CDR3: CASSHPLGSDEQYF

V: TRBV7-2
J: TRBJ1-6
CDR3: CASSFGGSGNSPLHF

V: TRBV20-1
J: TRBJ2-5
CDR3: CSARDLSGMRETQYF

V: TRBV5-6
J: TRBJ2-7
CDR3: CASRPGSLNEQYF

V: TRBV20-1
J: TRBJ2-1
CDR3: CSAATERDGPNEQFF

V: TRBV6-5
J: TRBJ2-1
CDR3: CASSYRGHRVGEQFF

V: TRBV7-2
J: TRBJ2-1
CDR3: CASSSGLPGTENEQFF

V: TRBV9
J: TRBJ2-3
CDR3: CASSVGLAGGDTQYF

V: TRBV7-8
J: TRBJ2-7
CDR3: CASSSDRDRVFEQYF

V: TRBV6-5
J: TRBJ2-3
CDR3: CASSPRLAGELDTQYF

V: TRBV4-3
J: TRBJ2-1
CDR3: CASSPRTSGSYEQFF

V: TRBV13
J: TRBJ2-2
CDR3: CASSFPPTGEIDTGELFF

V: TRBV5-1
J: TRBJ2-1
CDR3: CASGSGWEGQNEQFF

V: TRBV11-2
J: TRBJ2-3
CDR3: CASSPYRAEDTQYF

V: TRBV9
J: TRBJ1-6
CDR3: CASSTGQGRSPLHF

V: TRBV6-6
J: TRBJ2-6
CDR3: CATQGFGANVLTF

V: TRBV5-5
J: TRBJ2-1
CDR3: CASSLLISGRAGDEQFF

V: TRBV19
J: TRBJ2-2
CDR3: CASARGRTSGTGELFF

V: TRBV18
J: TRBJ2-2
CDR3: CASSTLGGELFF

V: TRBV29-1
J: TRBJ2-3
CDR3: CSVEVPSTDTQYF

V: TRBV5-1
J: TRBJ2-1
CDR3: CASKLTGSSYNEQFF

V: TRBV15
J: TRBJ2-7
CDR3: CATSREPTRVGYEQYF

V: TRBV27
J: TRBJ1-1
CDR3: CATNQGGRVGTEAFF

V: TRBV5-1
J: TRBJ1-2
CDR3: CASSWDRGGYTF

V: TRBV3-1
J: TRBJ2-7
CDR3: CASSQDAAIKGPYEQYF

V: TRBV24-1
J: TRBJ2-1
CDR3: CATSDTREGGKGFF

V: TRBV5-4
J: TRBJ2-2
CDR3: CASSKDPAGTGELFF

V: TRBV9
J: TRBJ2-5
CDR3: CASSVLAGRQETQYF

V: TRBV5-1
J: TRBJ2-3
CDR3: CASSLGTLASTDTQYF

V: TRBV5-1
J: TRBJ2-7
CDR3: CASRRSGLPDSYEQYF

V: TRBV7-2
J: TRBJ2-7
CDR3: CASSLVGASYEQYF

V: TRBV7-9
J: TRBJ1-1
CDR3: CASSADPTEAFF

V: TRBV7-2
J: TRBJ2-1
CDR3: CASAMVSGILGDEQFF

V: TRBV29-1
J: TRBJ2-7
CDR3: CSVEGGSPYEQYF

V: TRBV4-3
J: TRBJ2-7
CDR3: CASSFSGTGEYEQYF

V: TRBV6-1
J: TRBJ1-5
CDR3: CASRQSTGFNQPQHF